Shown below are 3 T cell receptor beta chains from a single sample sequenced in a study of blood T cells in healthy people across ages (dated by TCRdb to between 2015 and 2017). The library was generated by 5' RACE. The sample was run on an Illumina HiSeq 2500. A second PCR of about 6 to 11 cycles was performed with a sample-barcoded 5' primer and a J-beta primer mix. Using fastp at Q25 and MiXCR, TCRdb reprocessed the public reads and kept productive beta chains. Rows merge per CDR3 protein into single entries with the most common DNA and genes. The sample includes about 940,000 distinct CDR3 sequences, with 48% observed a single time. Around 15% of the sample belongs to the ten largest clones. The specimen sequenced was blood. Source of these receptors: a man younger than 40 in good health.

This chain joins TRBV4-3 and TRBJ1-6; 10 nucleotides match TRBD1. Trimming removed 0 bases from V and 10 bases from J; junction bases left unmatched: 6. Looked up from germline, CDR1 is LGHNA and CDR2 is YSLEER. CDR3 length equals 16 residues. The CDR3 DNA reads TGCGCCAGCAGCCAAGATCTCCCGGGACAGGGGTCACCCCTCCACTTT. It encodes CASSQDLPGQGSPLHF.

The chain links TRBV27 to TRBJ1-1; D unresolved. Trimming stripped 0 bases from V and 6 bases from J, with 8 bases between. CDR3 size: 13 residues. Germline V lookup: CDR1 MNHEY, CDR2 SMNVEV (reference sequence). The CDR3 protein is CASSLSVIAEAFF. CDR3 in DNA: TGTGCCAGCAGTTTATCAGTGATCGCTGAAGCTTTCTTT.

This clonotype was counted at least ten times. This chain joins TRBV20-1 and TRBJ2-3; D is undetermined. The germline V and J ends were trimmed by 6 bases and 6 bases, with 7 bases remaining between them. CDR1 and CDR2 from the germline V gene are DFQATT and SNEGSKA (reference sequence). The CDR3 consists of 10 residues. DNA of the CDR3: TGCAGTGCAGAACGGGATACGCAGTATTTT. Protein product: CSAERDTQYF.